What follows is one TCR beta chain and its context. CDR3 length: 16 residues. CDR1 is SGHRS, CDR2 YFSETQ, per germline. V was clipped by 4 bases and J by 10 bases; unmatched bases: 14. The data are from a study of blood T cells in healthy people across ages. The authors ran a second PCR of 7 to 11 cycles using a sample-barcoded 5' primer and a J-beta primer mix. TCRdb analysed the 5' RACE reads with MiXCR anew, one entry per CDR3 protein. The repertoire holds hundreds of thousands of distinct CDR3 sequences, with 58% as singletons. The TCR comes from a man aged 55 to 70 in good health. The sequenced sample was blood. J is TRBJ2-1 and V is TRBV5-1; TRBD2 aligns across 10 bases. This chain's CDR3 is CASSQASAGGRQEQFF. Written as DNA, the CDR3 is TGCGCCAGCAGCCAGGCTTCAGCGGGGGGGCGTCAAGAGCAGTTCTTC.